A single sample is the source of the 6 T cell receptor beta chains below, sequenced in a study of shared clonotypes between healthy human individuals. Terminally differentiated effector memory CD45RA+ cells were excluded by CCR7 positive selection of CD45RO-negative cells. Measured with immunoSEQ multiplex PCR; TCRdb has only the in-frame clones, and not every one. The sample comprises 1.5 million to 2.5 million clones, about 94% of which are singletons, and roughly 1% rests with the top ten. Source material: naive CD8+ T cells sorted from blood. These receptors all stem from a man aged 18-30 years in good health.

On this clone: Additional DNA sequences in this sample encode the identical CDR3. The chain couples TRBV29-1 to TRBJ1-2; D is possibly TRBD1 (6 bases). There are 12 residues in the CDR3. CDR1 is SQVTM and CDR2 is ANQGSEA in the germline V gene. V lost 6 bases and J lost 4, with 12 bases in between. Written as DNA, the CDR3 is TGCAGCGTGGAGAGGGGGGCCTATGGCTACACCTTC. It codes for CSVERGAYGYTF.

This clone has only one observation. The sample carries other DNA sequences with the same CDR3. The chain recombines TRBV5-4 with TRBJ2-5; 8 bases agree with TRBD2. Germline loops: CDR1 SGHNT, CDR2 YYREEE (reference sequence). The length of the CDR3 is 14 residues. J was trimmed by 5 bases and V by 1 base; bases with no gene match: 4. CDR3 in amino acids: CASSLTGGGETQYF. CDR3 nucleotide sequence: TGTGCCAGCAGCTTGACGGGAGGGGGGGAGACCCAGTACTTC.

The chain is built from TRBV9 and TRBJ2-7, with D hard to call. CDR1 SGDLS and CDR2 YYNGEE come from the germline V gene. Trimming took off 0 bases at V and 4 bases at J, with 14 bases between the two ends. The CDR3 runs to 15 residues. The CDR3 here is CASSVGGSRSYEQYF. CDR3 bases: TGTGCCAGCAGCGTAGGAGGTTCACGGAGTTACGAGCAGTACTTC.

The gene calls are TRBV7-9 and TRBJ2-5; TRBD1 is a possible D gene (5 bases). V shed 11 bases and J shed 2 bases, with 12 bases lying between them. The CDR3 has 12 amino acids. Germline-derived CDR1 and CDR2 are SEHNR and FQNEAQ (reference sequence). CDR3 protein: CAQGGPQETQYF. In nucleotides, the CDR3 is TGTGCCCAGGGCGGACCTCAAGAGACCCAGTACTTC.

V gene TRBV5-4 combines with J gene TRBJ2-2; D is unresolved. The CDR3 is made up of 14 amino acids. Per the germline V gene, CDR1 is SGHNT and CDR2 is YYREEE (reference sequence). Trimming removed 1 base at V and 2 bases at J, with 6 bases between. This chain's CDR3 is CASSLNGNTGELFF. For the CDR3, the DNA is TGTGCCAGCAGCTTGAACGGAAACACCGGGGAGCTGTTTTTT. The full variable domain, completed using reference TRBV5-4 and TRBJ2-2, is ETGVTQSPTHLIKTRGQQVTLRCSSQSGHNTVSWYQQALGQGPQFIFQYYREEENGRGNFPPRFSGLQFPNYSSELNVNALELDDSALYLCASSLNGNTGELFFGEGSRLTVL.

The gene calls are TRBV5-1 and TRBJ2-3, with 7 bases that match TRBD1. The V segment lost 3 bases and the J segment 0 bases; nucleotides outside the gene matches: 4. Germline loops: CDR1 SGHRS, CDR2 YFSETQ. This CDR3 is 15 amino acids long. The CDR3 loop reads CASSWDSASTDTQYF. In DNA, the CDR3 is TGCGCCAGCAGCTGGGACAGTGCTAGCACAGATACGCAGTATTTT.